This passage covers 5 T cell receptor beta chains from one sample sequenced in a study of OX40 agonist ivuxolimab in advanced cancers. Assay: immunoSEQ multiplex PCR; the TCRdb copy retains only in-frame clones and omits some. The sample shows around 69,000 clones, more than 80% of them seen only once. The sample consisted of CD4+ or CD8+ T cells sorted from blood, taken in a trial of the OX40 agonist ivuxolimab. The receptors shown here come from an adult with an advanced solid tumor such as melanoma, head and neck, liver or kidney cancer.

V gene TRBV19 combines with J gene TRBJ2-5; D may be TRBD1 (5 bases). This CDR3 is built from 14 residues. The V gene lost 4 bases and the J gene lost 5 bases, with 14 bases spanning the gap. Germline CDR1 is LNHDA and CDR2 is SQIVND (reference sequence). CDR3 in DNA: TGTGCCAGTAGTACTCAGGTCCCAGGGGAGACCCAGTACTTC. It is translated as CASSTQVPGETQYF.

This rearrangement joins TRBV5-1 to TRBJ1-6; D possibly corresponds to TRBD1 (6 bases). V was shortened by 4 bases and J by 5 bases, with 19 bases between the two germline ends. The length of the CDR3 is 17 residues. The germline V gene has CDR1 SGHRS and CDR2 YFSETQ. The CDR3 nucleotides read TGCGCCAGCAGCCCACAGGGATTTGCTGAACATAATTCACCCCTCCACTTT. Translated: CASSPQGFAEHNSPLHF.

The chain recombines TRBV27 with TRBJ1-5; TRBD1 agrees at 9 bases. With V trimmed by 6 bases and J by 1 base, 7 bases remained unmatched. CDR1 and CDR2 from the germline V gene are MNHEY and SMNVEV (reference sequence). The CDR3 has 16 residues. The CDR3 DNA follows: TGTGCCAGCAGCACAGGGGGCTTTTGGAGCAATCAGCCCCAGCATTTT. Residues: CASSTGGFWSNQPQHF.

The rearrangement links TRBV9 to TRBJ2-2; D is possibly TRBD1 (5 bases). Per germline, CDR1 SGDLS and CDR2 YYNGEE. There are 13 residues in the CDR3. V shed 7 bases and J shed 4 bases, with 11 bases lying between them. The CDR3: CASYQDSTGELFF. CDR3 bases: TGTGCCAGCTACCAAGACAGCACCGGGGAGCTGTTTTTT.

This clone has a single count. The chain couples TRBV4-2 to TRBJ1-1; D may be TRBD1 (5 bases). The CDR3 runs 17 residues. CDR1 and CDR2 (germline): LGHNA, YNFKEQ. Between the trimmed V and J ends, which lost 1 base and 0 bases, there was a span of 15 bases. DNA of the CDR3: TGTGCCAGCAGCCAAGGAGCTCAGGGATTCATGAACACTGAAGCTTTCTTT. It translates to CASSQGAQGFMNTEAFF.